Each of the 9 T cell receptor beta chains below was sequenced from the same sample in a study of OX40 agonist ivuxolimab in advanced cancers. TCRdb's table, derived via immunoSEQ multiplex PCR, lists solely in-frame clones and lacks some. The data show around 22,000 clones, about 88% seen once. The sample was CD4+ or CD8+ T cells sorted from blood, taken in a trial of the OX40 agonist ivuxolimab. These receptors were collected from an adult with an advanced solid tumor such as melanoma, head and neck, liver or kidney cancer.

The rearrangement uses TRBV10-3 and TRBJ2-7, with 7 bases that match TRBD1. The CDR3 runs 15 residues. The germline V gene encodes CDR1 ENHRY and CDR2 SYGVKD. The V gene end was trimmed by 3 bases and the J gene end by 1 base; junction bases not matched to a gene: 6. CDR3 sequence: CAISDPGQVSYEQYF. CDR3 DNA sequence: TGTGCCATCAGTGACCCCGGACAGGTTTCCTACGAGCAGTACTTC.

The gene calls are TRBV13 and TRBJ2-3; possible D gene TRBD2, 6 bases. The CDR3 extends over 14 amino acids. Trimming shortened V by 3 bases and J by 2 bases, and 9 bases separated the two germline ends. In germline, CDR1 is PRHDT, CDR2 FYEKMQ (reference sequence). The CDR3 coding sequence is TGTGCCAGCAGCTTTTGGACTAACACAGATACGCAGTATTTT. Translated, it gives CASSFWTNTDTQYF.

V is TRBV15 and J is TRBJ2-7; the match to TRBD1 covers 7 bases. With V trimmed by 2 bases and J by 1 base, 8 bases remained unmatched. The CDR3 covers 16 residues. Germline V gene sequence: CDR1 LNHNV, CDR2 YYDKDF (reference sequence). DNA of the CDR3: TGTGCCACCAGCAGAACTACCGGGACAGTTTCCTACGAGCAGTACTTC. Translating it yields CATSRTTGTVSYEQYF.

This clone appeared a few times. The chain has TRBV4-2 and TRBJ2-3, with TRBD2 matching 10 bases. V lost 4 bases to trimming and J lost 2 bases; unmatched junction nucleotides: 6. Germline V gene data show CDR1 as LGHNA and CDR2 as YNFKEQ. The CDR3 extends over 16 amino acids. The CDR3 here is CASSRHGTSDTDTQYF. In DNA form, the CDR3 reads TGTGCCAGCAGCCGCCACGGGACTAGCGACACAGATACGCAGTATTTT.

In DNA, the CDR3 is TGTGCCAGCAGCGTAGCTGGGAGTGGCGATGAGCAGTTCTTC. This encodes CASSVAGSGDEQFF. The V and J genes are TRBV9 and TRBJ2-1; perhaps TRBD2 as D (5 bases). V dropped 0 bases and J dropped 8 bases, with 12 bases sitting between them. Germline V gene data show CDR1 as SGDLS and CDR2 as YYNGEE. This CDR3 has 14 residues.

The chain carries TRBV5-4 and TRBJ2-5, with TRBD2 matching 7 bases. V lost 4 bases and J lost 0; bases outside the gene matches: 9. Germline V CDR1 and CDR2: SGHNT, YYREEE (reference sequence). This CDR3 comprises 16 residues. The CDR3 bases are TGTGCCAGCAGCCCGGCTAGCGGCACGTACCAAGAGACCCAGTACTTC. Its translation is CASSPASGTYQETQYF.

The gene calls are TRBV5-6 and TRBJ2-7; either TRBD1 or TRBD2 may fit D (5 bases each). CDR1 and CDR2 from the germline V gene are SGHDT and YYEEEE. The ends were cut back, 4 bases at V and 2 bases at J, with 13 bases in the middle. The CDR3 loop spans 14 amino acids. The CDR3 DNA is TGTGCCAGCAGCCCGCCGGGGCTAGCCTACGAGCAGTACTTC. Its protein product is CASSPPGLAYEQYF.

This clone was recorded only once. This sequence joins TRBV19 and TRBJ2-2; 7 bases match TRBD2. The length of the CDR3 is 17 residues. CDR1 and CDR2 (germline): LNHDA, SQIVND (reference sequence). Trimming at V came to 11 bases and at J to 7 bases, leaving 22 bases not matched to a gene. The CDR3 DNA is TGTGCCTCCGGGGAGGGAGTCAACAAAATTTTGTTCGGGGAGCTGTTTTTT. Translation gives CASGEGVNKILFGELFF.

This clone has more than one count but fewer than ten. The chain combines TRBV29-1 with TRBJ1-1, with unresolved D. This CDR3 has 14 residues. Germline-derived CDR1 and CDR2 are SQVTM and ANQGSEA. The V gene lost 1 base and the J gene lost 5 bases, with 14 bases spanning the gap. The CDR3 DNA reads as TGCAGCGTTGAAGTGGTGTCGAGAGGAACTGAAGCTTTCTTT. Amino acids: CSVEVVSRGTEAFF.